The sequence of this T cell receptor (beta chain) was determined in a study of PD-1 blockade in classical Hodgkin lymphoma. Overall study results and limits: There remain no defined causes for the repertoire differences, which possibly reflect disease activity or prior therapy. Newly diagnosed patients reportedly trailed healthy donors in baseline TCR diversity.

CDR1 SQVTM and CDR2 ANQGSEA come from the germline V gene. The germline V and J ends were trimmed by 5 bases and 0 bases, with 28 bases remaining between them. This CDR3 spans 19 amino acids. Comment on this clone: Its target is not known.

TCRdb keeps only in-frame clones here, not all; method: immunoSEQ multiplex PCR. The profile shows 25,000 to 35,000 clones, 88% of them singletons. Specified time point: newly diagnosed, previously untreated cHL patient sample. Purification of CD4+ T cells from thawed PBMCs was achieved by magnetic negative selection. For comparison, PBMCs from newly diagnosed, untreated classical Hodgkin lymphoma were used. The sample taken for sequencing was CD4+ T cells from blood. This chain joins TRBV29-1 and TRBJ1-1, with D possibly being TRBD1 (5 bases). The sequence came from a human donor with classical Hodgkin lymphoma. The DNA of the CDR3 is TGCAGCGTTCCCCGGAGGGTAGGAGTTGCGGGGGGGGTGAACACTGAAGCTTTCTTT. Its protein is CSVPRRVGVAGGVNTEAFF. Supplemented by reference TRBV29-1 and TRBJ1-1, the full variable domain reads SAVISQKPSRDICQRGTSLTIQCQVDSQVTMMFWYRQQPGQSLTLIATANQGSEATYESGFVIDKFPISRPNLTFSTLTVSNMSPEDSSIYLCSVPRRVGVAGGVNTEAFFGQGTRLTVV.